This TCR beta chain was captured by sequencing in a study of blood T cell repertoires in COVID-19. CDR1 is SGHTA, CDR2 FQGTGA, per germline. The V and J ends lost 5 bases and 7 bases respectively, with 15 bases between them. The CDR3 has 13 amino acids. TCRdb's table, derived via immunoSEQ multiplex PCR, lists solely in-frame clones and lacks some. Of about 400,000 clones listed, around 89% were seen once; the top ten hold more than 0.95%. The TCR sequence derives from a man aged 35-49 years with acute or convalescent COVID-19. The chain has TRBV7-3 and TRBJ2-7; D may be TRBD1 (6 bases). Sequences were obtained from peripheral blood. Here the CDR3 reads CASSDRSQGEQYF. CDR3 nucleotide sequence: TGTGCCAGCAGCGATCGATCCCAGGGGGAGCAGTACTTC.